Listed below are T cell receptor beta chains from one sample, sequenced in a study of blood T cell repertoires in COVID-19. Sequencing used immunoSEQ multiplex PCR; TCRdb keeps in-frame clones, though not all of them. The sample includes 97,000 or so clones, about 78% of them seen just once. Sample: peripheral blood. The source of these receptors is a man in his sixties with active or convalescent COVID-19. The CDR3 runs from the conserved cysteine through the conserved F or W. The order of the fields is J gene, CDR3 length, V gene, CDR3 protein.

TRBJ1-4 15 TRBV4-1 CASSQRTGGGEKLFF
TRBJ2-1 15 TRBV6-5 CASSYGGRAHNEQFF
TRBJ2-1 16 TRBV7-6 CASSLAAWGGVNEQFF
TRBJ1-2 14 TRBV5-6 CASSLGQGGYGYTF
TRBJ2-3 16 TRBV11-2 CASSPLTGASTDTQYF
TRBJ2-2 15 TRBV14 CASSRARTAVRELFF
TRBJ2-1 11 TRBV2 CASTLYNEQFF
TRBJ2-3 10 TRBV29-1 CSVYTDTQYF
TRBJ2-4 16 TRBV11-3 CASSLATSGAKNIQYF
TRBJ1-1 13 TRBV10-2 CASHGAGNTEAFF
TRBJ2-2 14 TRBV9 CASTPREAYGELFF
TRBJ2-7 12 TRBV11-3 CASSINSGSKYF
TRBJ2-7 15 TRBV27 CASSPRPSRSYEQYF
TRBJ1-6 15 TRBV5-5 CASSLVGGGNSPLHF
TRBJ1-5 13 TRBV7-2 CASSRTGIQPQHF
TRBJ2-2 17 TRBV7-6 CVSSLETGTTNTGELFF
TRBJ2-5 14 TRBV25-1 CASSELREQETQYF
TRBJ2-2 14 TRBV9 CASSVAGNSGELFF
TRBJ2-5 16 TRBV5-1 CASSRTLTGSPETQYF
TRBJ2-1 15 TRBV18 CASSPQGGEDNEQFF
TRBJ1-2 12 TRBV9 CASSLSEGVYTF
TRBJ2-5 13 TRBV28 CASKQGRGETQYF
TRBJ2-4 16 TRBV19 CASSKGGTRTPNIQYF
TRBJ1-2 14 TRBV19 CASTPRGRNYGYTF
TRBJ1-5 14 TRBV19 CASSIGAVQWPQHF
TRBJ2-1 16 TRBV29-1 CSVEDNGGSSYNEQFF
TRBJ1-2 15 TRBV5-6 CASSLADRENYGYTF
TRBJ2-1 13 TRBV12-3/TRBV12-4 CASRKQGHNEQFF
TRBJ1-1 16 TRBV7-2 CASSDKRRGLNTEAFF
TRBJ1-6 16 TRBV2 CASSEGAGGNNSPLHF
TRBJ2-1 17 TRBV16 CASSQRGAGIPYNEQFF
TRBJ2-2 15 TRBV6-5 CASSYSLAGVGELFF
TRBJ1-2 15 TRBV18 CASSPGTDFNYGYTF
TRBJ1-6 14 TRBV11-3 CASSKGQAGSPLHF
TRBJ2-6 15 TRBV6-5 CASSPGGSGANVLTF
TRBJ1-5 14 TRBV19 CASSIQGKDQPQHF
TRBJ2-7 15 TRBV6-5 CASSYSNVGAYEQYF
TRBJ1-2 13 TRBV2 CASSELDNYGYTF
TRBJ2-2 15 TRBV9 CASSVAVQGLGELFF
TRBJ1-2 12 TRBV2 CAIRAGRYGYTF
TRBJ2-1 19 TRBV18 CASSPRHYQGLAGMFEQFF
TRBJ1-2 16 TRBV4-3 CASSQDRRVSPYGYTF
TRBJ1-4 14 TRBV7-9 CASSSGQINEKLFF
TRBJ1-2 15 TRBV5-8 CASSRNRGQGRGYTF
TRBJ2-5 15 TRBV5-4 CASSWTTGGEETQYF
TRBJ2-2 15 TRBV24-1 CATSAGGGGTGELFF